This entry lists 9 T cell receptor beta chains sequenced from one sample in a study of technical replicates of blood from a few donors. Measured with immunoSEQ multiplex PCR; TCRdb has only the in-frame clones, and not every one. This table holds approximately 13,000 clones, around 86% found once. Sequencing was done on a sample of PBMCs. These receptors all come from a human donor in good health.

This clone occurred a few times. This chain joins TRBV14 and TRBJ1-2; 10 nucleotides align to TRBD1. V shed 1 base and J 8 bases; nucleotides not matched to a gene: 7. Germline-derived CDR1 and CDR2 are SGHDN and FVKESK. CDR3 length: 15 residues. This CDR3 reads CASSQAGTGARGYTF. The CDR3 region has the DNA TGTGCCAGCAGCCAAGCCGGGACAGGGGCTCGCGGCTACACCTTC.

The V gene is TRBV7-2, the J gene TRBJ2-7; perhaps TRBD2 as D (6 bases). The germline V and J ends were trimmed by 5 bases and 1 base, with 12 bases remaining between them. Germline V CDR1 and CDR2: SGHTA, FQGNSA. The CDR3 sequence is 14 residues long. The CDR3 region has the DNA TGTGCCAGCAGCCGAACGCGGGATTCCTACGAGCAGTACTTC. Translated, it gives CASSRTRDSYEQYF.

This chain joins TRBV18 and TRBJ2-7; 10 bases fit TRBD2. The CDR3 covers 17 residues. V shed 3 bases, J shed 5 bases, and the junction held 13 bases outside the gene matches. The germline gives CDR1 KGHSH, CDR2 LQKENI. The CDR3 DNA follows: TGTGCCAGCTCACCGCGCTATACCGGGACTAGCGTCCACGAGCAGTACTTC. It is translated as CASSPRYTGTSVHEQYF.

The chain couples TRBV18 to TRBJ1-4; unclear D gene. V was shortened by 6 bases and J by 2 bases, with 7 bases between the two germline ends. The CDR3 loop spans 13 amino acids. Germline V gene sequence: CDR1 KGHSH, CDR2 LQKENI. The DNA of the CDR3 is TGTGCCAGCTCCCGCGCCACTAATGAAAAACTGTTTTTT. It encodes CASSRATNEKLFF. Full variable domain (missing parts from reference TRBV18 and TRBJ1-4): NAGVMQNPRHLVRRRGQEARLRCSPMKGHSHVYWYRQLPEEGLKFMVYLQKENIIDESGMPKERFSAEFPKEGPSILRIQQVVRGDSAAYFCASSRATNEKLFFGSGTQLSVL.

The chain couples TRBV19 to TRBJ1-2, with 8 bases that match TRBD1. CDR1 is LNHDA and CDR2 is SQIVND in the germline V gene (reference sequence). Trimming took 7 bases from V and 4 from J; bases not matched to a gene: 14. The CDR3 covers 16 residues. CDR3 in DNA: TGTGCCAGTACCCTCCCCCTGGCAGGGGGCGTCTATGGCTACACCTTC. Its translation is CASTLPLAGGVYGYTF.

The J gene is TRBJ2-1, the V gene TRBV6-5, with D tentatively TRBD2 (5 bases). V lost 5 bases and J lost 10, with 12 bases in between. The CDR3 contains 12 residues. Germline values: CDR1 MNHEY, CDR2 SVGAGI. CDR3 sequence (DNA): TGTGCCAGCAGTAAGGGAGCACCGGAGCAGTTCTTC. This sequence encodes CASSKGAPEQFF.

The chain uses TRBV29-1 and TRBJ2-5, with 7 positions matching TRBD1. This CDR3 is built from 13 residues. CDR1 SQVTM and CDR2 ANQGSEA come from the germline V gene. The J segment lost 2 bases and the V segment lost 5 bases, leaving 5 bases of the junction unmatched. DNA of the CDR3: TGCAGCGTTTTGACAGGGTCACAAGAGACCCAGTACTTC. Translation gives CSVLTGSQETQYF.

This clone was counted once. J is TRBJ1-4 and V is TRBV10-3, with 7 bases identical to TRBD1. This CDR3 comprises 13 residues. Germline V gene sequence: CDR1 ENHRY, CDR2 SYGVKD. The V and J ends lost 10 bases and 3 bases, in that order; junction bases with no gene match: 5. CDR3 DNA sequence: TGTGCCAGCCCGGGACAGCCTAATGAAAAACTGTTTTTT. Encoded protein: CASPGQPNEKLFF.

The count of this clone is one. This chain uses TRBV30 with TRBJ1-3; TRBD1 agrees at 7 bases. In germline, CDR1 is GTSNPN, CDR2 SVGIG (reference sequence). This CDR3 is built from 13 residues. Here the CDR3 DNA reads TGTGCTTACAGGGGAAGAGCTGGAAACACCATATATTTT. The encoded protein is CAYRGRAGNTIYF. Based on the CDR3 plus reference TRBV30 and TRBJ1-3, the full variable domain is SQTIHQWPATLVQPVGSPLSLECTVEGTSNPNLYWYRQAAGRGLQLLFYSVGIGQISSEVPQNLSASRPQDRQFILSSKKLLLSDSGFYLCAYRGRAGNTIYFGEGSWLTVV.